The clone carrying this T cell receptor (beta chain) turned up a few times. TCRdb fed the RT-PCR reads into MiXCR, producing one record per CDR3 protein. The repertoire has under 550,000 distinct CDR3 sequences, 6% to 9% of them found once; the top ten carry 13%. These data are taken from a study of response to subunit inactivated influenza vaccine. The germline V gene has CDR1 MNHEY and CDR2 SVGEGT. J lost 4 bases, V lost 7 bases, and 11 bases had no gene match. The CDR3 consists of 16 residues. This clonotype was sampled from a man aged 50-75 years who received an inactivated influenza vaccine. The source material was PBMCs from blood, sampled around 25 months after vaccination. The chain recombines TRBV6-2 or TRBV6-3 with TRBJ2-1; TRBD1 matches 9 bases. The chain's CDR3 is CASTPWQGQGYNEQFF. CDR3 DNA: TGTGCCAGCACACCCTGGCAGGGACAGGGTTACAATGAGCAGTTCTTC.